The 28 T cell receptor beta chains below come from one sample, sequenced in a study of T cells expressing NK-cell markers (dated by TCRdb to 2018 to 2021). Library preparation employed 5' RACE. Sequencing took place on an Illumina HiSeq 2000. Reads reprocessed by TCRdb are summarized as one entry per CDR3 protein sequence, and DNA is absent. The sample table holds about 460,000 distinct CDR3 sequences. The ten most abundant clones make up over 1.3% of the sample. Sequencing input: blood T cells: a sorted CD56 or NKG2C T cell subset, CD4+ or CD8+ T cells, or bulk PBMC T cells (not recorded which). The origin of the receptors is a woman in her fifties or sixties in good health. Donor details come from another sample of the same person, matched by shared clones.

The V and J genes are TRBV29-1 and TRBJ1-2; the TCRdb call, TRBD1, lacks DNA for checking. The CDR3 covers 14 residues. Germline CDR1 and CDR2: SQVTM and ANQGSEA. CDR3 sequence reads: CSVGPEGALNGYTF.

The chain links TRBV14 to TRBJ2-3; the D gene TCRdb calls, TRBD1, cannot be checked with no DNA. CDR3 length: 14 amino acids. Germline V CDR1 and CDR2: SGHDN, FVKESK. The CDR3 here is CASSQAGRAVTQYF. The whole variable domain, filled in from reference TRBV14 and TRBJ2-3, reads EAGVTQFPSHSVIEKGQTVTLRCDPISGHDNLYWYRRVMGKEIKFLLHFVKESKQDESGMPNNRFLAERTGGTYSTLKVQPAELEDSGVYFCASSQAGRAVTQYFGPGTRLTVL.

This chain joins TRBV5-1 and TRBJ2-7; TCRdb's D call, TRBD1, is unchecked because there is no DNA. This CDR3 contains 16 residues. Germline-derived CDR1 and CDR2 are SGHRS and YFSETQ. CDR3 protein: CASSSGLTGQSYEQYF.

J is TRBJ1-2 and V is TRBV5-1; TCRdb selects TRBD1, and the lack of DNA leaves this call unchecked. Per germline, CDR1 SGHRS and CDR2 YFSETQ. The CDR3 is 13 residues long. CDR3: CASSLYRGYGYTF.

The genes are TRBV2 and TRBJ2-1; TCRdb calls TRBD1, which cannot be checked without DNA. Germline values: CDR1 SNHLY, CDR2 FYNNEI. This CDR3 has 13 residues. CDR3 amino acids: CASSTQGGGEQFF.

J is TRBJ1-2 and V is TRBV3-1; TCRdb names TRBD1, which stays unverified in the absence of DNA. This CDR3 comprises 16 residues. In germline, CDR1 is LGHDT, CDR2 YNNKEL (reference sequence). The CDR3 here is CASSLKGQGNNYGYTF.

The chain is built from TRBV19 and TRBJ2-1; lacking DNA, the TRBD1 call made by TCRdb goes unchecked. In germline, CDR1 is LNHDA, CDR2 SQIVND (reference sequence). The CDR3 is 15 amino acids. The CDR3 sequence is CASSIDAQGVNEQFF.

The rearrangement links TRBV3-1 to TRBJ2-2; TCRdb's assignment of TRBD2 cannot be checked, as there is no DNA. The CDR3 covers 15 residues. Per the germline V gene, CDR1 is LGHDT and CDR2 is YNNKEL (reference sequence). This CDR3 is CASSHGTSDTGELFF.

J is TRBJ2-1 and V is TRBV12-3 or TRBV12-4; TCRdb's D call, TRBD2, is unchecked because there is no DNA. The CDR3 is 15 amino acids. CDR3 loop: CASRKGTVSYNEQFF.

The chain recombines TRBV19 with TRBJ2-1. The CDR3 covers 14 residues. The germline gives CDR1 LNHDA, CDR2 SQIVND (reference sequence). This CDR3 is CASSNVFSYNEQFF.

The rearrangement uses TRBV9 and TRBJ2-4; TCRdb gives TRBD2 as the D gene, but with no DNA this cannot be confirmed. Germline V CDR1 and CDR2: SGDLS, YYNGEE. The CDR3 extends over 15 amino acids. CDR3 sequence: CASSVASGRENIQYF.

CDR3 sequence reads: CASSLGARANTEAFF. The chain employs TRBV7-2 and TRBJ1-1. Germline V gene data show CDR1 as SGHTA and CDR2 as FQGNSA. CDR3 length equals 15 residues.

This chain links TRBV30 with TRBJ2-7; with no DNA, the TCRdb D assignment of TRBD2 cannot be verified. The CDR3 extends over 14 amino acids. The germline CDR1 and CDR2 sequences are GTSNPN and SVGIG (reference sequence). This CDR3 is CAWSNGLAGYEQYF. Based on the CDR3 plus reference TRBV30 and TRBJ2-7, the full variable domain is SQTIHQWPATLVQPVGSPLSLECTVEGTSNPNLYWYRQAAGRGLQLLFYSVGIGQISSEVPQNLSASRPQDRQFILSSKKLLLSDSGFYLCAWSNGLAGYEQYFGPGTRLTVT.

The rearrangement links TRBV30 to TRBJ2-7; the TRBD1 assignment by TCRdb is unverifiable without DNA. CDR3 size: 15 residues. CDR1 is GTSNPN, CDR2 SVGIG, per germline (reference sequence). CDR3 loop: CAWTTARQGAYEQYF.

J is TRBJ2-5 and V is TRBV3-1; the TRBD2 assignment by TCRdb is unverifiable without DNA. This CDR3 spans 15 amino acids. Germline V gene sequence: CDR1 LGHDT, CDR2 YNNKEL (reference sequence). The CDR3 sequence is CASSLLLSGKETQYF.

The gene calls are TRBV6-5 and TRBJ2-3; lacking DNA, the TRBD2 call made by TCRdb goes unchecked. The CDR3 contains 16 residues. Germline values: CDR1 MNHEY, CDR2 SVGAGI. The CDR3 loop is CASSYRLAGGADTQYF.

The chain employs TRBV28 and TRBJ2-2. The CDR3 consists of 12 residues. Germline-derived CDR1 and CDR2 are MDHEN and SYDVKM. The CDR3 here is CATQVNTGELFF.

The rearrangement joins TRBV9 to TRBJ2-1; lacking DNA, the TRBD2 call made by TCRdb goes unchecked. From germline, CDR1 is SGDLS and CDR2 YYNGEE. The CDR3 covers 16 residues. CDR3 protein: CASSPGAASGYNEQFF.

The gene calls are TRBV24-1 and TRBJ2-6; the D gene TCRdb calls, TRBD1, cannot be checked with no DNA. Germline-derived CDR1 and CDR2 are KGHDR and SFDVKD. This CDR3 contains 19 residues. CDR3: CATSERPGQGLSGANVLTF.

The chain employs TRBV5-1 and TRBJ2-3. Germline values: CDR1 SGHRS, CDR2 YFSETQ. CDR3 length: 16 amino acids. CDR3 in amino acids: CASSLPAAPNTDTQYF.

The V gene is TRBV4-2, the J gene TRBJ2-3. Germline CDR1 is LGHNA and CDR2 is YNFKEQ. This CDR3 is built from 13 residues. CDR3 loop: CASRTASTDTQYF.

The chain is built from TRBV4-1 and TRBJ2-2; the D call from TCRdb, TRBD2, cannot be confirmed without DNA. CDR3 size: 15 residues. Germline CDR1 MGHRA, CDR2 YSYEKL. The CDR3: CASSQETGSYGELFF.

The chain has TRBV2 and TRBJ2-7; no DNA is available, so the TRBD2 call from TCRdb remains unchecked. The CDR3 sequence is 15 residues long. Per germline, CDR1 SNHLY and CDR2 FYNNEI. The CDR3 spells CASSGGGLVRYEQYF.

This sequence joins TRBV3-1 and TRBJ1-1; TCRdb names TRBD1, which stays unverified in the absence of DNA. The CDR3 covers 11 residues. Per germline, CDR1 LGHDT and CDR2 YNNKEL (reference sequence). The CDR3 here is CASRDRGLSFF.

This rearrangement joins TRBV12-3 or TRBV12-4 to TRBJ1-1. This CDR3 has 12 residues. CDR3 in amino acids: CASSNRWVEAFF.

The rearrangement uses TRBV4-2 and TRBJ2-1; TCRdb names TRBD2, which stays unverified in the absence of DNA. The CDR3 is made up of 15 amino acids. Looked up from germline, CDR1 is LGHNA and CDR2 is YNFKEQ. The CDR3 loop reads CASSQDSSGHNEQFF.

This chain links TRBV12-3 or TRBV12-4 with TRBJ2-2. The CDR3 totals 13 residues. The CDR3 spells CASSPFNTGELFF.

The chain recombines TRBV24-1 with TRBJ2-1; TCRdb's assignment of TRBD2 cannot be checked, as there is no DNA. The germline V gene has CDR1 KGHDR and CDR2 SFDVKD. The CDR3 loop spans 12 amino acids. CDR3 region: CATSASSHEQFF.